These T cell receptor beta chains were read from a single sample in a study of technical replicates of blood from a handful of donors. Assay: immunoSEQ multiplex PCR; the TCRdb copy retains only in-frame clones and omits some. The table has 74,000 or so clones, around nine tenths seen once; the top ten hold over 0.35%. What was sequenced was T cells isolated from PBMCs. Receptor source: a human donor in good health. CDR3s leave out the opening cysteine and the closing phenylalanine or tryptophan. Each record gives: J gene, clone size, V gene, CDR3 protein. Clone size appears in some rows only: once, few, many, or a class for an expanded clone.

j_call: TRBJ1-2
clone_size: .
v_call: TRBV28
cdr3_aa: ASHLSGVDYGYT

j_call: TRBJ1-4
clone_size: .
v_call: TRBV30
cdr3_aa: AWSEALGQWNEKLF

j_call: TRBJ2-7
clone_size: .
v_call: TRBV11-2
cdr3_aa: ASSPLEGGTDYEQY

j_call: TRBJ1-4
clone_size: .
v_call: TRBV11-3
cdr3_aa: ASSLDRTGAFGGEKLF

j_call: TRBJ2-2
clone_size: .
v_call: TRBV27
cdr3_aa: ASSRTSGRGNTGELF

j_call: TRBJ1-1
clone_size: few
v_call: TRBV2
cdr3_aa: ASWEGEAF

j_call: TRBJ1-3
clone_size: .
v_call: TRBV7-2
cdr3_aa: ASSRGQGRRGLSGNTIY

j_call: TRBJ2-5
clone_size: .
v_call: TRBV11-3
cdr3_aa: ASSLRQDQETQY

j_call: TRBJ1-1
clone_size: .
v_call: TRBV7-2
cdr3_aa: ASSLTGFTEAF

j_call: TRBJ1-1
clone_size: .
v_call: TRBV2
cdr3_aa: ASIRLGSGTEAF

j_call: TRBJ2-4
clone_size: .
v_call: TRBV6-1
cdr3_aa: ASSDLAGRLAKNIQY

j_call: TRBJ1-5
clone_size: .
v_call: TRBV18
cdr3_aa: ASSEQGAGNQPQH

j_call: TRBJ1-3
clone_size: .
v_call: TRBV6-5
cdr3_aa: ASKGVSGNTIY

j_call: TRBJ1-2
clone_size: few
v_call: TRBV25-1
cdr3_aa: ASSESQENDYT

j_call: TRBJ2-1
clone_size: .
v_call: TRBV11-2
cdr3_aa: ASSLVAESSYNEQF

j_call: TRBJ2-7
clone_size: .
v_call: TRBV7-8
cdr3_aa: ATRSETHEQY

j_call: TRBJ1-5
clone_size: .
v_call: TRBV9
cdr3_aa: ASSVGGQGFNQPQH

j_call: TRBJ1-1
clone_size: .
v_call: TRBV28
cdr3_aa: ASSLGDRFEAF